Listed below are T cell receptor beta chains from one sample, sequenced in a study of T cells after yellow fever vaccination. TCRdb re-derived calls from the 5' RACE reads in MiXCR, one entry per CDR3 protein. The sample contains 150,000 to 200,000 distinct CDR3 sequences, 9.5% to 11% of which appear only once. The source was CD8+ T cells sorted from PBMCs, collected 15 days after the yellow fever booster vaccination. The receptors come from a man aged 18 to 35 who received the YFV17D yellow fever vaccine. CDR3s include the opening cysteine and the closing phenylalanine or tryptophan. D genes are given only for firm matches. Clone size, where shown, is once, few, many, or a class for clones that have expanded.

v_call	d_call	clone_size	cdr3_aa
TRBV6-6	-	-	CASSYREDGEQPQHF
TRBV6-2/TRBV6-3	-	-	CASRGPGVTGELFF
TRBV30	-	few	CAWTTSADGYTF
TRBV4-1	TRBD1	few	CASSQERDRDTEAFF
TRBV10-3	TRBD1	-	CAIADRGPPNEQFF
TRBV4-3	-	few	CASSQDPGLPPQHF
TRBV2	TRBD1	-	CASGMAQGENEQFF
TRBV19	-	few	CASTLGQNTGELFF
TRBV4-2	-	-	CASSQDEDSGANVLTF
TRBV4-1	TRBD2	-	CASSQGSGSGGFTRDTGELFF
TRBV2	TRBD1	-	CASRQGQGADTQYF
TRBV20-1	-	-	CSAKYRFNEQYF
TRBV7-2	-	many	CASSLVAWGGSYEQYF
TRBV7-9	-	-	CASSLHSGSEQFF
TRBV20-1	TRBD1	few	CSALQGVRETQYF